Listed below are T cell receptor beta chains from one sample, sequenced in a study of T cell repertoires and HLA-DP antigens. Profiling relied on immunoSEQ multiplex PCR, and the TCRdb table lists in-frame clones only, not all of them. Of about 110,000 clones listed, approximately 92% are singletons. These receptors have no known antigen. Input material: CD4+ T cells from PBMCs. The receptors were gathered from a woman aged 18-29 years in good health and CMV-seronegative. The CDR3 runs from the conserved cysteine through the conserved F or W. The D gene is left open where the match is weak. Only part of the rows carry a size: once, few, many, or a class if the clone is expanded.

.	.	TRBV11-2	TRBJ2-3	TGTGCCAGCAGCTACACTAGCACAGATACGCAGTATTTT	CASSYTSTDTQYF
TRBD1	.	TRBV29-1	TRBJ2-7	TGCAGCGCCGCCAGGGGGCCTACCTACGAGCAGTACTTC	CSAARGPTYEQYF
.	.	TRBV6-5	TRBJ1-6	TGTGCCAGCAGCGATCCCAATAGGAACCTCCACTTT	CASSDPNRNLHF
.	.	TRBV7-8	TRBJ1-6	TGTGCCAGCAGCTTAGGGCAGGGAGATTCACCCCTCCACTTT	CASSLGQGDSPLHF
TRBD2	.	TRBV28	TRBJ2-3	TGTGCCAGCAGGACCGGGACTAGCGGAATCTACCCCACAGATACGCAGTATTTT	CASRTGTSGIYPTDTQYF
.	.	TRBV10-3	TRBJ1-1	TGTGCCATCAGTGTTCAGATGAACACTGAAGCTTTCTTT	CAISVQMNTEAFF
TRBD1	.	TRBV18	TRBJ2-2	TGTGCCAGCTCTCGACAGGGGACCGGGGAGCTGTTTTTT	CASSRQGTGELFF
TRBD1	.	TRBV4-1	TRBJ2-6	TGCGCCAGCAGCCCTAGGGGGCAGGATAGCTCTGGGGCCAACGTCCTGACTTTC	CASSPRGQDSSGANVLTF
TRBD2	.	TRBV15	TRBJ2-7	TGTGCCACCAGCAGAGCCCCGAGCGGGGGAAGCTCCTACGAGCAGTACTTC	CATSRAPSGGSSYEQYF
TRBD2	.	TRBV5-1	TRBJ2-7	TGCGCCAGCAGCTTTAGCGGGGGGGACTACGAGCAGTACTTC	CASSFSGGDYEQYF
.	.	TRBV6-1	TRBJ1-3	TGTGCCAGCAGTGAAGCATACAGGGGAAACACCATATATTTT	CASSEAYRGNTIYF
TRBD1	.	TRBV15	TRBJ2-7	TGTGCCACCAGCAGCCGACAGGGCGTATACGAGCAGTACTTC	CATSSRQGVYEQYF
.	.	TRBV6-1	TRBJ1-6	TGTGCCTACCGAGAACCGGGGCGAAATTCACCCCTCCACTTT	CAYREPGRNSPLHF
.	.	TRBV29-1	TRBJ2-3	TGCAGCGGCGAAGAAGACACAGATACGCAGTATTTT	CSGEEDTDTQYF
TRBD2	.	TRBV11-2	TRBJ2-1	TGTGCCAGCAGCTTAATGCTTAGCGGGAGGATTTACAATGAGCAGTTCTTC	CASSLMLSGRIYNEQFF
.	.	TRBV7-9	TRBJ2-6	TGTGCCAGCAGCCCCGCTGAGAGCTCTGGGGCCAACGTCCTGACTTTC	CASSPAESSGANVLTF
.	.	TRBV27	TRBJ1-3	TGTGCCAGCAGTCCTTCTTGGACAGACTCTGGAAACACCATATATTTT	CASSPSWTDSGNTIYF
TRBD1	once	TRBV12-5	TRBJ2-2	TGTGCTAGTGGTTTGTCATTTCCGGGACAGGGGGCCGGGGAGCTGTTTTTT	CASGLSFPGQGAGELFF
.	.	TRBV9	TRBJ2-7	TGTGCCAGCAGCGTAGGGGACGGTACCTACGAGCAGTACTTC	CASSVGDGTYEQYF
.	.	TRBV7-2	TRBJ1-4	TGTGCCAGCAGCGAGGGGGGCAGGGTCAATGAAAAACTGTTTTTT	CASSEGGRVNEKLFF
.	.	TRBV9	TRBJ2-7	TGTGCCAGCAGCCCCCGACCGGGGCAAACCTACGAGCAGTACTTC	CASSPRPGQTYEQYF
.	.	TRBV7-2	TRBJ1-6	TGTGCCAGCAGCTTAGTGGTTGATTCACCCCTCCACTTT	CASSLVVDSPLHF
TRBD2	.	TRBV29-1	TRBJ2-1	TGCAGCGTTGCGAGGACTAGCGGGACTAGAGGTGAGCAGTTCTTC	CSVARTSGTRGEQFF
.	.	TRBV5-6	TRBJ2-5	TGTGCCAGCAGCTCAAGGACAGTCCTGTACCAAGAGACCCAGTACTTC	CASSSRTVLYQETQYF
.	once	TRBV7-2	TRBJ1-2	TGTGCCAGCAGCCGCGTCCAGGGACTCCCAGCTAACTATGGCTACACCTTC	CASSRVQGLPANYGYTF
TRBD2	once	TRBV9	TRBJ2-6	TGTGCCAGCAGCCCCGGACTAGCGGGCCTCTCTGGGGCCAACGTCCTGACTTTC	CASSPGLAGLSGANVLTF
.	.	TRBV11-2	TRBJ2-1	TGTGCCAGCAGCCCCTCGGACGGGTTTTCCTACAATGAGCAGTTCTTC	CASSPSDGFSYNEQFF
.	.	TRBV5-5	TRBJ2-1	TGTGCCAGCAGCTTGTGGCCCGGGGGCGGGAACAATGAGCAGTTCTTC	CASSLWPGGGNNEQFF
TRBD1	.	TRBV7-3	TRBJ1-2	TGTGCCAGCAGCTTAACGGCCGACAGGGCCTATGGCTACACCTTC	CASSLTADRAYGYTF
.	once	TRBV5-1	TRBJ2-1	TGCGCCAGCAGCAAAATCCCGGGGCAGGAAGGTGTCGGGTCCTACAATGAGCAGTTCTTC	CASSKIPGQEGVGSYNEQFF
TRBD1	.	TRBV10-3	TRBJ2-3	TGTGCCATCAGTAAAAACAGGGGTGTCACAGATACGCAGTATTTT	CAISKNRGVTDTQYF
.	.	TRBV4-2	TRBJ1-5	TGTGCCAGCAGCCAAGATCCAGGAGGCAATCAGCCCCAGCATTTT	CASSQDPGGNQPQHF